In this sample, the clone carrying this T cell receptor (beta chain) turned up many times. Its specificity is not known. Individuals with ophthalmopathy presented a Clinical Activity Score of at least 3, a NOSPECS grade of at least 4 and a duration under 3 months. Thyroid ultrasound and orbital computed tomography, with clinical symptoms and serum thyroxine and TRAb, informed diagnoses. V dropped 8 bases and J dropped 5 bases, with 18 bases sitting between them. The V gene's germline CDR1 is MDHEN and CDR2 SYDVKM. The CDR3 contains 14 residues. These data come from a study of T cells in Graves' hyperthyroidism and ophthalmopathy. Study background: It was at initial diagnosis, before any treatment, that peripheral blood was collected.

Findings and limits, study-wide: Using 13 V-J features, a model discriminated ophthalmopathy from stable hyperthyroidism.

Using RNA transcripts as the source, TCR beta CDR3 regions were amplified. Initially, a first-round RT-PCR of the TCR CDR3 employed the HTBI primer set. Via MiXCR, TCRdb re-called the multiplex PCR reads, giving one row per CDR3 protein. The table records about 400,000 distinct CDR3 sequences, roughly 15% of them present only once. Sequencing was performed on blood. This receptor was taken from a woman aged 55-70 years with Graves' ophthalmopathy. The V call is TRBV28, the J call TRBJ1-2; D might be TRBD1 (6 bases). The CDR3 DNA is TGTGCCAGCGGGGAGAACAGGGCTGGGTATGGCTACACCTTC. Its protein product is CASGENRAGYGYTF.